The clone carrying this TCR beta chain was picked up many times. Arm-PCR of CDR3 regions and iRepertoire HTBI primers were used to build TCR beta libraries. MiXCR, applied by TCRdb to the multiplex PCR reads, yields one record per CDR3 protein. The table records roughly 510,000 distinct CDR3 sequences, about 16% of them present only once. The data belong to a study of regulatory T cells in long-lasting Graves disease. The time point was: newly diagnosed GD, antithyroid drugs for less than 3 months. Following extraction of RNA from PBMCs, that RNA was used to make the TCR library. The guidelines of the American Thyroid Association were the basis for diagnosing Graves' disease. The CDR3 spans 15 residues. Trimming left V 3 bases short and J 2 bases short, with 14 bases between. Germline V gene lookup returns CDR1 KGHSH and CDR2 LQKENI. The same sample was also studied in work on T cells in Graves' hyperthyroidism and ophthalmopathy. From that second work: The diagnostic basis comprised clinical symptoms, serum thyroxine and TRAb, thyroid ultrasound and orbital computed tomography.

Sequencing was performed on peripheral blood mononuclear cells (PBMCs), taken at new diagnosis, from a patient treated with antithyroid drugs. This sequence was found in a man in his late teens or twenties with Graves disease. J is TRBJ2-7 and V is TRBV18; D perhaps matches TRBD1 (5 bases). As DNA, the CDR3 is TGTGCCAGCTCACCGCCAGGGTACCAGACCTACGAGCAGTACTTC. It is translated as CASSPPGYQTYEQYF.